These 7 T cell receptor beta chains came from one sample sequenced in a study of cytomegalovirus exposure and HLA in healthy donors. PCR primers comprised 60 Vbeta and 13 Jbeta primers. Some clones are missing from TCRdb's copy, which holds only in-frame ones; the method was immunoSEQ multiplex PCR. Of roughly 300,000 clones detected, 75% to 90% appear once; the ten largest clones hold around 3.7%. Material: PBMCs. The receptors were sampled from a man aged 35 to 55 in good health and CMV-seropositive.

The chain carries TRBV9 and TRBJ2-3, with 10 positions matching TRBD2. V gave up 0 bases and J gave up 3 bases; unmatched junction bases: 4. The CDR3 length is 16 residues. Germline V gene data show CDR1 as SGDLS and CDR2 as YYNGEE. Here the CDR3 DNA reads TGTGCCAGCAGCGTAGATTGGACTAGCGGAACAGATACGCAGTATTTT. Its translation: CASSVDWTSGTDTQYF.

CDR3 sequence reads: CASSLGSGGSYEQYF. The DNA of the CDR3 is TGTGCCAGCAGCTTGGGGAGCGGAGGGTCCTACGAGCAGTACTTC. The chain combines TRBV5-4 with TRBJ2-7, with D possibly being TRBD2 (6 bases). Germline V gene data show CDR1 as SGHNT and CDR2 as YYREEE (reference sequence). The V end was cut by 0 bases, the J end by 1 base, with 11 bases between. CDR3 length: 15 amino acids. The full variable domain, completed using reference TRBV5-4 and TRBJ2-7, is ETGVTQSPTHLIKTRGQQVTLRCSSQSGHNTVSWYQQALGQGPQFIFQYYREEENGRGNFPPRFSGLQFPNYSSELNVNALELDDSALYLCASSLGSGGSYEQYFGPGTRLTVT.

V usage is TRBV4-2 and J usage is TRBJ1-4; 11 positions match TRBD1. CDR1 LGHNA and CDR2 YNFKEQ come from the germline V gene. The ends lost 0 bases at V and 0 bases at J; junction bases unmatched: 3. The CDR3 is 18 amino acids. The CDR3 bases are TGTGCCAGCAGCCAAGACGGACAGGGGGCGACAACTAATGAAAAACTGTTTTTT. Encoded protein: CASSQDGQGATTNEKLFF.

In its sample, this clone was seen once. The chain is built from TRBV7-6 and TRBJ2-7; D gene unclear. Per germline, CDR1 SGHVS and CDR2 FNYEAQ. CDR3 length: 13 residues. V shed 4 bases and J shed 2 bases, with 9 bases lying between them. The CDR3 nucleotides read TGTGCCAGCAGCTACGGCGGTGCCTACGAGCAGTACTTC. Protein sequence: CASSYGGAYEQYF.

In its sample, this clone was seen once. This chain uses TRBV27 with TRBJ1-2; 11 bases fit TRBD1. This CDR3 has 13 residues. The germline V gene encodes CDR1 MNHEY and CDR2 SMNVEV (reference sequence). The V and J ends lost 8 bases and 2 bases, in that order; junction bases with no gene match: 1. The CDR3 sequence is CASRDRGNYGYTF. The CDR3 DNA reads TGTGCCAGCCGGGACAGGGGGAACTATGGCTACACCTTC.

The chain carries TRBV7-8 and TRBJ2-1; 13 bases line up with TRBD2. V was pared by 0 bases and J by 4 bases, with 9 bases of the junction left unmatched. The germline gives CDR1 SGHVS, CDR2 FQNEAQ. The CDR3 is made up of 19 amino acids. CDR3 DNA sequence: TGTGCCAGCAGCTTAGCGCGTGTTTGGACTAGCGGGGGATACAATGAGCAGTTCTTC. It codes for CASSLARVWTSGGYNEQFF.

This chain connects TRBV27 to TRBJ2-7; possibly TRBD1 for D (7 bases). This CDR3 contains 13 residues. V lost 6 bases and J 3 bases, leaving 12 bases between the germline ends. Germline CDR1 MNHEY, CDR2 SMNVEV (reference sequence). CDR3: CASRGGQSYEQYF. The DNA of the CDR3 is TGTGCCAGCAGGGGGGGACAGAGCTACGAGCAGTACTTC.